This TCR beta chain was sequenced for a study of Ad26.COV2.S vaccination and SARS-CoV-2 variants. As concerns this clone: Its antigen remains unidentified.

Treatment indicated: some 20 received Ad26.COV2.S at low or high dose, single or two shots; about 5 received placebo; per-sample allocation not given. Samples came from day 63 after the first vaccine or placebo injection. Notes on the study in general: Estimates derived from TCR breadth and depth analyses may have underestimated total T cell responses. Comparability of non-spike TCR breadth was observed across vaccine and placebo recipients. Breadth, reportedly substantial, characterized the spike-specific CD8+ and CD4+ T cell responses after vaccination.

Germline values: CDR1 SGHRS, CDR2 YFSETQ. The CDR3 consists of 14 residues. Germline trimming cut 2 bases from V and 4 bases from J; bases unmatched to any gene: 4. The method was immunoSEQ multiplex PCR; TCRdb's version includes in-frame clones alone and lacks a portion of them. The sample has under 550,000 clones; 80% to 95% are singletons. The chain links TRBV5-1 to TRBJ1-2, with 8 bases matching TRBD1. This sample comprised peripheral blood, obtained in a trial of Ad26.COV2.S vaccine versus placebo. The TCR sequence derives from a person aged 18-65 years who received the Ad26.COV2.S COVID-19 vaccine or a placebo. This CDR3 is CASSLSGGGYGYTF. CDR3 bases: TGCGCCAGCAGCTTATCAGGGGGCGGCTATGGCTACACCTTC.